The TCR beta chain described here comes from a study of shared T cell receptors in the human thymus. Only in-frame clones appear in the TCRdb table, and some are missing; sequencing was by immunoSEQ multiplex PCR. The sample lists 550,000 to 800,000 clones, approximately 83% seen once, with 0.0095% to 0.011% in the top ten. CDR1 and CDR2 (germline): MGHDK, SYGVNS. V lost 7 bases, J lost 5 bases, and 16 bases stayed unmatched. This CDR3 spans 17 amino acids. This sample also belongs to another study, concerning human thymus T cells. That paper states: The donors were infants in Finland with congenital heart defects, otherwise immunologically healthy.

Source material: thymocytes. The V call is TRBV25-1, the J call TRBJ1-2, with TRBD1 matching 10 bases. This receptor was identified in a girl under three years old with a congenital heart defect. The CDR3 DNA follows: TGTGCCAGCACTCCCGGGACAGGGGCCTTAACCGGATATGGCTACACCTTC. Protein product: CASTPGTGALTGYGYTF.